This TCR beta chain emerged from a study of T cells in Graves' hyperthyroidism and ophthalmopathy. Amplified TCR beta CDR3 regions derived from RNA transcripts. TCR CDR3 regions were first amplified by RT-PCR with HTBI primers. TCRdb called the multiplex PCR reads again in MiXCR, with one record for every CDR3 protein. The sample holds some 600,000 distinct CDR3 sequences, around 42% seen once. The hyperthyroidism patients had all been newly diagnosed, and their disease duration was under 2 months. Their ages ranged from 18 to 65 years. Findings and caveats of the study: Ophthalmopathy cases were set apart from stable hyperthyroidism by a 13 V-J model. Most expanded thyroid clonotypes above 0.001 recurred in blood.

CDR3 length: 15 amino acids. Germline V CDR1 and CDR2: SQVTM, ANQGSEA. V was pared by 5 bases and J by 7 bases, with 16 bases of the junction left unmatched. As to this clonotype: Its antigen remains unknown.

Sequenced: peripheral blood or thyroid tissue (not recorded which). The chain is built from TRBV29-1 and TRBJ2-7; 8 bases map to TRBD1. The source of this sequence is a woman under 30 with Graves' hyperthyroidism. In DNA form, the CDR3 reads TGCAGCGTTTATTTTGGGGGGCAGGGGGCTCGAGAGCAGTACTTC. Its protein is CSVYFGGQGAREQYF.